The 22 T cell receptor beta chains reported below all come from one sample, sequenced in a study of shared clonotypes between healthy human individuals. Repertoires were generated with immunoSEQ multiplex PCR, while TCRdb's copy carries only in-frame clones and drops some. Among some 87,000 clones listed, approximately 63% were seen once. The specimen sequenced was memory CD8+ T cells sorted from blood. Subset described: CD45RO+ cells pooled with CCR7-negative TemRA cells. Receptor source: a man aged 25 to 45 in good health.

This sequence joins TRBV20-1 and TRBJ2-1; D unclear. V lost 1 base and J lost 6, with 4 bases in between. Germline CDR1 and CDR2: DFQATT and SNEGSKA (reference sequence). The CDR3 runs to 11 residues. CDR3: CSARGFNEQFF. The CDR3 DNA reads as TGCAGTGCTAGAGGCTTCAATGAGCAGTTCTTC.

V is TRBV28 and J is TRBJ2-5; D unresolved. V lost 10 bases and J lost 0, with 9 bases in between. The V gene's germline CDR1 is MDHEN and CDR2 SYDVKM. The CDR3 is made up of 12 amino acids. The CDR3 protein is CAISGYQETQYF. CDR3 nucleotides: TGTGCCATCTCAGGATACCAAGAGACCCAGTACTTC.

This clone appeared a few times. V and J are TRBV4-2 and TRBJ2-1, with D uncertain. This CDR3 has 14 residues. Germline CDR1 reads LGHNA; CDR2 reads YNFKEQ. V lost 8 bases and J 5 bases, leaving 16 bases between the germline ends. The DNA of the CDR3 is TGTGCCAGCTGCTCCCTGATAGGGAACAATGAGCAGTTCTTC. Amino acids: CASCSLIGNNEQFF.

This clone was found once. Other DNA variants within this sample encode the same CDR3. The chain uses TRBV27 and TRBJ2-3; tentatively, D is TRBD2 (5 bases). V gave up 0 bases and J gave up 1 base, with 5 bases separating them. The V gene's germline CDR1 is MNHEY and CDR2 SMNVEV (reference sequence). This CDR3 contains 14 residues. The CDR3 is CASSLSAGTDTQYF. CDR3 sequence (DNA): TGTGCCAGCAGTTTATCAGCGGGCACAGATACGCAGTATTTT.

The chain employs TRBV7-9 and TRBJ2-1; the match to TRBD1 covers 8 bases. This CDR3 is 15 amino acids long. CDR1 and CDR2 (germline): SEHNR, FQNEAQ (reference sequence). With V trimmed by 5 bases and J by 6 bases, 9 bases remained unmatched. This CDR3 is CASSPHQGASNEQFF. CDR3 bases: TGTGCCAGCAGCCCTCACCAGGGGGCAAGCAATGAGCAGTTCTTC.

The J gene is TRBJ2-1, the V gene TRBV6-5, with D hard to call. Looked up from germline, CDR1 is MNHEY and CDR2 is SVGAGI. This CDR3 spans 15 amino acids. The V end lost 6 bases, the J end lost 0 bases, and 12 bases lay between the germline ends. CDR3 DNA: TGTGCCAGCAGCCCCGTTCTGAGCTCCTACAATGAGCAGTTCTTC. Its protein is CASSPVLSSYNEQFF.

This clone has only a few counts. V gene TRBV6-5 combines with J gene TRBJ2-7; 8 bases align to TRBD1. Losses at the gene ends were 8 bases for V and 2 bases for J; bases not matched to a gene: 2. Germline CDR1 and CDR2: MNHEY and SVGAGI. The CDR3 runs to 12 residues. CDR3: CASGTGAYEQYF. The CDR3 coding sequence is TGTGCCAGCGGGACAGGAGCCTACGAGCAGTACTTC.

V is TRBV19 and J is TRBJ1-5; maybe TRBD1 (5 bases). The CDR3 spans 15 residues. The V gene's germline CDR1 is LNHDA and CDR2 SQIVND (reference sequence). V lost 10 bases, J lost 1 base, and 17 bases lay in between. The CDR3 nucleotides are TGTGCCACAGACCCCGGGCAGGGAAGCAATCAGCCCCAGCATTTT. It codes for CATDPGQGSNQPQHF.

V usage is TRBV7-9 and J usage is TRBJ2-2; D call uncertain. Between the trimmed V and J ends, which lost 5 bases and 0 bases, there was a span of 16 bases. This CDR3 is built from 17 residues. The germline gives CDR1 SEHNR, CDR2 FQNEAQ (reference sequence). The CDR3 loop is CASSPPSRAANTGELFF. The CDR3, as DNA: TGTGCCAGCAGCCCGCCGTCACGGGCAGCGAACACCGGGGAGCTGTTTTTT.

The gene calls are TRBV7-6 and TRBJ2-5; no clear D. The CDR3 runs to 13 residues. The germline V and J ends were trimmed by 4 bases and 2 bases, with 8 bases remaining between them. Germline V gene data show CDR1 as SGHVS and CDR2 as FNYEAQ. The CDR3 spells CASSYGLQETQYF. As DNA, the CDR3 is TGTGCCAGCAGCTACGGGCTACAAGAGACCCAGTACTTC.

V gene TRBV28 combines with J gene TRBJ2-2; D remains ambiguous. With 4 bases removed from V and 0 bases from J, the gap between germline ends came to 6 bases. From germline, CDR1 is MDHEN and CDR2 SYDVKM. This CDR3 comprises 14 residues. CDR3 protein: CASSWEPNTGELFF. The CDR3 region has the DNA TGTGCCAGCAGTTGGGAACCGAACACCGGGGAGCTGTTTTTT.

CDR3 in amino acids: CASSFLGGGYQPQHF. In DNA form, the CDR3 reads TGTGCCAGCAGTTTTTTGGGGGGTGGGTATCAGCCCCAGCATTTT. This chain uses TRBV28 with TRBJ1-5; TRBD1 might be the D (5 bases). Germline values: CDR1 MDHEN, CDR2 SYDVKM. V dropped 3 bases and J dropped 5 bases, with 14 bases sitting between them. CDR3 length: 15 amino acids.

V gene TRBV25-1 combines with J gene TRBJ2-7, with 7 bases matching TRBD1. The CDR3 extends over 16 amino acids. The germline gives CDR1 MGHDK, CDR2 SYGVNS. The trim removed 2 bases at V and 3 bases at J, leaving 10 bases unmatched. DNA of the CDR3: TGTGCCAGCAGTGAACCTCGGGCAGGGGGAAGCTACGAGCAGTACTTC. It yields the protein CASSEPRAGGSYEQYF.

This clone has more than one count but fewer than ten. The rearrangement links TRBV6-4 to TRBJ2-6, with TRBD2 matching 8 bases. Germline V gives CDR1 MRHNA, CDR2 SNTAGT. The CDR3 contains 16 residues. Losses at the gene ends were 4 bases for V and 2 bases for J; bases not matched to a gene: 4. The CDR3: CASSAGGGAGANVLTF. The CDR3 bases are TGTGCCAGCAGTGCCGGGGGGGGCGCTGGGGCCAACGTCCTGACTTTC.

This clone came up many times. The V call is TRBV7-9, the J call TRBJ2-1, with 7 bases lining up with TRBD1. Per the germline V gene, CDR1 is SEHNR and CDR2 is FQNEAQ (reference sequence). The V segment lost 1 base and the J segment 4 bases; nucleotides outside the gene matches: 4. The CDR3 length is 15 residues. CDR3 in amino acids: CASSLGGGAYNEQFF. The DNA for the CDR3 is TGTGCCAGCAGCTTAGGAGGGGGCGCTTACAATGAGCAGTTCTTC.

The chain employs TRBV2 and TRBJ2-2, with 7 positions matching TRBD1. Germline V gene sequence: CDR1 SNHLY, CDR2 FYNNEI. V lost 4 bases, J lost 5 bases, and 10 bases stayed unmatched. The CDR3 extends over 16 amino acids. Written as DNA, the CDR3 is TGTGCCAGCAGTGTCACAGGGACAGTCGCGACCGGGGAGCTGTTTTTT. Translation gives CASSVTGTVATGELFF.

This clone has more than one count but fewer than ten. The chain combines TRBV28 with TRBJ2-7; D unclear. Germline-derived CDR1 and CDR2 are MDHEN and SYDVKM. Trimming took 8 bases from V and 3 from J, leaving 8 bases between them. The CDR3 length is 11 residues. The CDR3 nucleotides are TGTGCCAGCGCGTTCTACTACGAGCAGTACTTC. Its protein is CASAFYYEQYF. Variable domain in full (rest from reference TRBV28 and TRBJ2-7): DVKVTQSSRYLVKRTGEKVFLECVQDMDHENMFWYRQDPGLGLRLIYFSYDVKMKEKGDIPEGYSVSREKKERFSLILESASTNQTSMYLCASAFYYEQYFGPGTRLTVT.

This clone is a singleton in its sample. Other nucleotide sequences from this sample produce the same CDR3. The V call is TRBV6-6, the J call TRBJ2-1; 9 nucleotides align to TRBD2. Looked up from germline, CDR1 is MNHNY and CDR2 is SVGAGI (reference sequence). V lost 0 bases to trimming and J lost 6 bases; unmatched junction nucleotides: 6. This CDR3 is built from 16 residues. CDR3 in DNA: TGTGCCAGCAGTTACTCGCGGGAGGGCCTGGGCAATGAGCAGTTCTTC. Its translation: CASSYSREGLGNEQFF.

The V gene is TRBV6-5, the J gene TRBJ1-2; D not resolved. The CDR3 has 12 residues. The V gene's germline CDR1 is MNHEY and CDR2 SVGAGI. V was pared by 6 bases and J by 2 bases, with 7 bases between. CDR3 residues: CASRAGNYGYTF. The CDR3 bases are TGTGCCAGCAGGGCAGGAAACTATGGCTACACCTTC.

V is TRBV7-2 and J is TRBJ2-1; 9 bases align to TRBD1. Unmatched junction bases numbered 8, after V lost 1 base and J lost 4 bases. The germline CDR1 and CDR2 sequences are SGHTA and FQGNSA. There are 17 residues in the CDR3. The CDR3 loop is CASSLDRDRVPYNEQFF. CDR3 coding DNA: TGTGCCAGCAGCTTAGATCGGGACAGGGTCCCGTACAATGAGCAGTTCTTC. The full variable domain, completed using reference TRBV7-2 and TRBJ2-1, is GAGVSQSPSNKVTEKGKDVELRCDPISGHTALYWYRQSLGQGLEFLIYFQGNSAPDKSGLPSDRFSAERTGGSVSTLTIQRTQQEDSAVYLCASSLDRDRVPYNEQFFGPGTRLTVL.

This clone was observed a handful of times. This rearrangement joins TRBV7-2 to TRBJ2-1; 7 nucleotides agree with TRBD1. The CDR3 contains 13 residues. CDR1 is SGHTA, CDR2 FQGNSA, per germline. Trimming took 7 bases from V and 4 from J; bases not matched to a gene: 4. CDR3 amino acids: CASTEGQYNEQFF. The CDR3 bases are TGTGCCAGCACCGAGGGACAGTACAATGAGCAGTTCTTC.

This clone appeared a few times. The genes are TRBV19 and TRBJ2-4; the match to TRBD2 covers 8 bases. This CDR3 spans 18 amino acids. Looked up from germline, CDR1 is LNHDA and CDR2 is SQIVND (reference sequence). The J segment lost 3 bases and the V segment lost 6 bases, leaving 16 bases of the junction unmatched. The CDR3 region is CASSPRGGSRYGKNIQYF. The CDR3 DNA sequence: TGTGCCAGTAGCCCCCGGGGGGGTTCGAGGTATGGCAAAAACATTCAGTACTTC.